This T cell receptor beta chain was recorded in a study of blood T cell repertoires in COVID-19. Trimming removed 1 base at V and 6 bases at J, with 13 bases between. The germline CDR1 and CDR2 sequences are KGHSH and LQKENI. CDR3 length equals 15 residues. As handled by the study authors: Nucleated cell number was recorded as an estimate derived from reference gene primer amplification. Repertoires were generated with immunoSEQ multiplex PCR, while TCRdb's copy carries only in-frame clones and drops some. The V and J calls and clone size were taken over from that table, and D and trimming were inferred from the DNA. The profile shows some 150,000 clones, 83% of them singletons. This study enrolled people aged 18 to 89 from about 26 US geographic areas. Participant-reported clinical history was the basis for cohort assignment. What the recovered Cohort 3 donors had was two negative PCRs, clearance, or symptom resolution.

This chain connects TRBV18 to TRBJ1-5, with a tentative D call TRBD1 (6 bases). The clonotype was recovered from a woman aged 45-60 years who had recovered from COVID-19. The sample comprised PBMCs or T cells enriched from blood (not recorded which). CDR3 protein: CASSPQSTGPQPQHF. In DNA, the CDR3 is TGTGCCAGCTCACCACAATCTACAGGGCCTCAGCCCCAGCATTTT. Complete variable domain (other parts from reference TRBV18 and TRBJ1-5): NAGVMQNPRHLVRRRGQEARLRCSPMKGHSHVYWYRQLPEEGLKFMVYLQKENIIDESGMPKERFSAEFPKEGPSILRIQQVVRGDSAAYFCASSPQSTGPQPQHFGDGTRLSIL.